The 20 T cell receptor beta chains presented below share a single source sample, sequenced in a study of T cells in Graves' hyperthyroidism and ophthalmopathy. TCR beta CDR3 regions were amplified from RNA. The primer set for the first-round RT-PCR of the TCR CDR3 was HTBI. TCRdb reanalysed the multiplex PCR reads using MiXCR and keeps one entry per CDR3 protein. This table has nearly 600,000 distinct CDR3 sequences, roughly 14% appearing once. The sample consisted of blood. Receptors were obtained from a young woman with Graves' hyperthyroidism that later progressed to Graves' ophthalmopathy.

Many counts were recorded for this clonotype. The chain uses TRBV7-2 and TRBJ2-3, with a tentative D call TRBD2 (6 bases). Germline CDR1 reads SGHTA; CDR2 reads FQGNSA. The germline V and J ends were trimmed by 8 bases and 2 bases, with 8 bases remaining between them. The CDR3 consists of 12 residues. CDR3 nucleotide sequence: TGTGCCAGCGGGGGGAACACAGATACGCAGTATTTT. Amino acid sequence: CASGGNTDTQYF. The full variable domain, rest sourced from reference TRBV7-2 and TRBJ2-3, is GAGVSQSPSNKVTEKGKDVELRCDPISGHTALYWYRQSLGQGLEFLIYFQGNSAPDKSGLPSDRFSAERTGGSVSTLTIQRTQQEDSAVYLCASGGNTDTQYFGPGTRLTVL.

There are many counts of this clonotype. The CDR3: CASSYSGSGRNQNIQYF. The CDR3 nucleotides read TGTGCCAGCAGTTACTCCGGGAGCGGGAGGAACCAAAACATTCAGTACTTC. This chain joins TRBV6-2 or TRBV6-3 and TRBJ2-4, with 9 positions matching TRBD2. There are 17 residues in the CDR3. V was pared by 0 bases and J by 5 bases, with 8 bases of the junction left unmatched. The germline V gene encodes CDR1 MNHEY and CDR2 SVGEGT.

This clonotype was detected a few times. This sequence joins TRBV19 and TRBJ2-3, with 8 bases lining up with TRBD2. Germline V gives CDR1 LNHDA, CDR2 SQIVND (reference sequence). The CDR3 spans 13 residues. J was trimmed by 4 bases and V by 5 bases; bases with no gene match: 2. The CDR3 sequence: CASSDGRADTQYF. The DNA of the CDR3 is TGTGCCAGTAGTGACGGGAGGGCAGATACGCAGTATTTT.

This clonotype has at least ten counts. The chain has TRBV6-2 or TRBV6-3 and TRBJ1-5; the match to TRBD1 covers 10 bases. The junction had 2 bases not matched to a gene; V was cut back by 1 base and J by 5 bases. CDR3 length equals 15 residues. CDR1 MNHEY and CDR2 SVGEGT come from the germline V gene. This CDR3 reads CASSYWTGGYQPQHF. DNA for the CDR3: TGTGCCAGCAGTTACTGGACAGGGGGGTATCAGCCCCAGCATTTT.

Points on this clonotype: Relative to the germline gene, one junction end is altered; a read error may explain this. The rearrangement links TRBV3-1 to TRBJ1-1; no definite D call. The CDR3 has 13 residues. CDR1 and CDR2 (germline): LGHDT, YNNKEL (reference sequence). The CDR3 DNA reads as TGTGCCAACAGCCAAGTTCTTGGCACTGAAGCTTTCTTT. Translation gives CANSQVLGTEAFF.

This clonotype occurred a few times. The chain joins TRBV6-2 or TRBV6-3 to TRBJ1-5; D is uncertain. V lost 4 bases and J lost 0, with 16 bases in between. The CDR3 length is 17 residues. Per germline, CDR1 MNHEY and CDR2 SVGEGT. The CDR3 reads CASSCRGGLNSNQPQHF. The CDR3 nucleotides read TGTGCCAGCAGTTGTCGGGGAGGGCTTAATAGCAATCAGCCCCAGCATTTT.

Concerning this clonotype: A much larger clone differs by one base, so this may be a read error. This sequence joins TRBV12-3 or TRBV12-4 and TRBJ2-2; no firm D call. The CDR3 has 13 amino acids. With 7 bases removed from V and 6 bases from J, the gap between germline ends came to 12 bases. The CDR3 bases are TGTGCCAGCAATCCAAGCCTTCCCGGGGAGCTGTTTTTT. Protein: CASNPSLPGELFF.

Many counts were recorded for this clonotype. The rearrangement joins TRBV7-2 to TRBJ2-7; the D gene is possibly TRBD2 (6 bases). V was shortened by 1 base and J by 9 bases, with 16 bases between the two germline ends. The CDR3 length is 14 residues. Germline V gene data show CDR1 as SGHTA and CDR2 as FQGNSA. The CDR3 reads CASSLELAPVGQYF. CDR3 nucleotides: TGTGCCAGCAGCTTAGAACTAGCACCGGTCGGGCAGTACTTC.

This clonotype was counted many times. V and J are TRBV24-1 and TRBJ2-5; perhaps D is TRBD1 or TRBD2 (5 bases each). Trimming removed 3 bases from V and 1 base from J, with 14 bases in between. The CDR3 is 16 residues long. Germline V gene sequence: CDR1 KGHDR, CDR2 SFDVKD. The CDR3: CATSDPRDQTQETQYF. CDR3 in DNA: TGTGCCACCAGTGATCCTCGGGACCAGACCCAAGAGACCCAGTACTTC.

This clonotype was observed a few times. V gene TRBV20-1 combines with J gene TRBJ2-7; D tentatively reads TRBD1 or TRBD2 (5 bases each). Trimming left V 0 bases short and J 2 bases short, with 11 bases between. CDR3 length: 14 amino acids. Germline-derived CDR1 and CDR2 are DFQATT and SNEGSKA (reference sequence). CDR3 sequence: CSARDAGDPYEQYF. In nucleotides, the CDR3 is TGCAGTGCTAGAGATGCTGGGGACCCCTACGAGCAGTACTTC.

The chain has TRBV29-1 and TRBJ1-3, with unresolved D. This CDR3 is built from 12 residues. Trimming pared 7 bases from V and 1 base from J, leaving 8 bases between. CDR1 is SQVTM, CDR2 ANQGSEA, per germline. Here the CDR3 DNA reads TGCAGCGCCACACCATCTGGAAACACCATATATTTT. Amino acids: CSATPSGNTIYF.

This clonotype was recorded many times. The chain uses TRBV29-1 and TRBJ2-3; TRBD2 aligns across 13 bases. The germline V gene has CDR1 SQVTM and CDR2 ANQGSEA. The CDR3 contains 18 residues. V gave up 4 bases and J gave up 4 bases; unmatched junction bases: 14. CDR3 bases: TGCAGCGTTGCAGGACTAGCGGGAGTGGAGAGCCTCGCAGATACGCAGTATTTT. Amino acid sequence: CSVAGLAGVESLADTQYF.

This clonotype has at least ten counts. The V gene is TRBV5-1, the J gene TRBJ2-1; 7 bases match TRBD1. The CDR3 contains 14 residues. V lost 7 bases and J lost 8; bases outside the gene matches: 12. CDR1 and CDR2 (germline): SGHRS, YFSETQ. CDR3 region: CASAGGQLWDEQFF. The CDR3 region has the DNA TGCGCCAGCGCTGGGGGACAGCTCTGGGATGAGCAGTTCTTC. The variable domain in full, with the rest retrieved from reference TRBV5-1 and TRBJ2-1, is KAGVTQTPRYLIKTRGQQVTLSCSPISGHRSVSWYQQTPGQGLQFLFEYFSETQRNKGNFPGRFSGRQFSNSRSEMNVSTLELGDSALYLCASAGGQLWDEQFFGPGTRLTVL.

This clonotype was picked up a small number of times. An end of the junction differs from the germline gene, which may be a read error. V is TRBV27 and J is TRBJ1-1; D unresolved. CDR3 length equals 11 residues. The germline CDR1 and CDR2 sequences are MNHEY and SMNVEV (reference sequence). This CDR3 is CVSSWGTEAFF. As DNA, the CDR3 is TGTGTCAGCAGTTGGGGCACTGAAGCTTTCTTT.

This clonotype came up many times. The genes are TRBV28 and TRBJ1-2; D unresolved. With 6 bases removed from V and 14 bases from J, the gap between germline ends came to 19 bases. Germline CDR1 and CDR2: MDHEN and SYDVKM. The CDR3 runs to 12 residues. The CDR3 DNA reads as TGTGCCAGCAGCCCTCGGACGGCCCAAGGGACCTTC. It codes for CASSPRTAQGTF.

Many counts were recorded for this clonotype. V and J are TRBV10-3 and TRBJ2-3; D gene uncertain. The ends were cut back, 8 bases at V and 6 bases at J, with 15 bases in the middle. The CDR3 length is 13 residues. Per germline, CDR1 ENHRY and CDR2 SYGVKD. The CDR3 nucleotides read TGTGCCATCCTAGAAGTTAATTCGGATACGCAGTATTTT. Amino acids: CAILEVNSDTQYF.

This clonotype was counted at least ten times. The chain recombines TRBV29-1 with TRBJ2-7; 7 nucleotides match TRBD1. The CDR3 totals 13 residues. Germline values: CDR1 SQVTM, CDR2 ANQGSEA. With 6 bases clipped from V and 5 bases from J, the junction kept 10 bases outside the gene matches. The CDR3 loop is CSVAWGTANEQYF. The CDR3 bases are TGCAGCGTCGCTTGGGGGACAGCAAACGAGCAGTACTTC.

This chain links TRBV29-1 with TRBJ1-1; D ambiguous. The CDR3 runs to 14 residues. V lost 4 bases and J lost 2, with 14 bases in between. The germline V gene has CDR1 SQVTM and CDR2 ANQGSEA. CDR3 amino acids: CSVVWVTGNTEAFF. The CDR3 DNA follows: TGCAGCGTTGTTTGGGTGACGGGAAACACTGAAGCTTTCTTT.

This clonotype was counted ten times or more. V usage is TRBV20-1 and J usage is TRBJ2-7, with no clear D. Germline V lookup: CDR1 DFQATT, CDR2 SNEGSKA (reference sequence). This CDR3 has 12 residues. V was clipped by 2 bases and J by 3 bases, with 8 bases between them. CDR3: CSARPGSYEQYF. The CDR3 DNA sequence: TGCAGTGCTAGACCGGGCAGCTACGAGCAGTACTTC.

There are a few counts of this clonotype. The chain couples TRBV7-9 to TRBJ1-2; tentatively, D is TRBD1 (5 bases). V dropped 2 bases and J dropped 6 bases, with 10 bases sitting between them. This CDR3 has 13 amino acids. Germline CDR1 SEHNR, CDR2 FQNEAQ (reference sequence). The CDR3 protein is CASSLQGLDGYTF. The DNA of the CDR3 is TGTGCCAGCAGCTTACAGGGCCTGGATGGCTACACCTTC.